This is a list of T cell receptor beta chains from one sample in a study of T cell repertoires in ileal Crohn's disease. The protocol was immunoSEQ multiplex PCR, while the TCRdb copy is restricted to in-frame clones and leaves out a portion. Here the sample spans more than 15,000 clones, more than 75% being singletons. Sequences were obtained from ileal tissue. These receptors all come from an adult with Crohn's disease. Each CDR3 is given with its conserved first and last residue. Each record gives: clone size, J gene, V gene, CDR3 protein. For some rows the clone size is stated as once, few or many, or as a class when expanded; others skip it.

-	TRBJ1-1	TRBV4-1	CASSQDRGGEAFF
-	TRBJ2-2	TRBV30	CAFIHGQVNTGELFF
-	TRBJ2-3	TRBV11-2	CASSPHPGLAGPSTDTQYF
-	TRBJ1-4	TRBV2	CASSETGQGYEKLFF
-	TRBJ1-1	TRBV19	CASSITGGLWAFF
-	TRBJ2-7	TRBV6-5	CASSHDITPNEQYF
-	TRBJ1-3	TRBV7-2	CASSRGALGDLGNTIYF
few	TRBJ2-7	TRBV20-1	CSAPITPEQYF
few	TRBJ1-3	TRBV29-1	CSVEQVNGNTIYF
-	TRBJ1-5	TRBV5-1	CASSLGTGGNQPQHF
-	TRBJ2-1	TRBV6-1	CASSEAGAGNEQFF
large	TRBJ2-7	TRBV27	CASSTLDGVGEQYF
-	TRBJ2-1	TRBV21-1	CASSKKDGAGTYNEQFF
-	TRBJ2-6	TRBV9	CASSVGGRSSGANVLTF
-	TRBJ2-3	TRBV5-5	CASSLAIVGGHTVTDTQYF
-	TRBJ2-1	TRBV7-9	CASSLGAGAHEQFF
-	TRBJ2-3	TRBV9	CASSVDGGPSTDTQYF
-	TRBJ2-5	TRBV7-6	CASSLSFRGQETQYF
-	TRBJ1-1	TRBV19	CASRGYRANTEAFF
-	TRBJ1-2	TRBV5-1	CASSATNTANYGYTF
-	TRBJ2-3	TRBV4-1	CASSLTGTSWDTQYF
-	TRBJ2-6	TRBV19	CASSIDGPRRGANVLTF
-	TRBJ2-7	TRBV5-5	CASSFGAFSFDEQYF
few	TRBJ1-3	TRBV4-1	CASSQGQDYSHQGTIYF
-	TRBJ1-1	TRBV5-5	CASSLRGEGGPEAFF
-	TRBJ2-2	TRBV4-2	CASSQDGQGAPGELFF
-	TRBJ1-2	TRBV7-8	CASSWDRVGGGYTF
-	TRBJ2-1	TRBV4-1	CASSLTGQGSNEQFF
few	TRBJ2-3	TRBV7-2	CASSTPGLAGEWATDTQYF
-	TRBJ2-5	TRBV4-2	CASSQDMRGYYGTQYF
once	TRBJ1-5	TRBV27	CASSARQGAIQPQHF
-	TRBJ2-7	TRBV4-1	CASSQDSPGQGIYEQYF
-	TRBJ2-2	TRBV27	CASSLYPPGSTGELFF
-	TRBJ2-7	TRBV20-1	CSAELAPDRYF
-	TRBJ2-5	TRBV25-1	CASSESPSGTQYF
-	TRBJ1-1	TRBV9	CASSPPGRLGTEAFF
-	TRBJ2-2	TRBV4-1	CASRKGRTTGELFF
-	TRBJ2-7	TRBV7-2	CASSLMRYEQYF
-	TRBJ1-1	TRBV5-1	CASSTQGAYTEAFF
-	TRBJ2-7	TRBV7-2	CASSGRLDSYEQYF
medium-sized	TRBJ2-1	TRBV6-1	CASSEDGQRMFF
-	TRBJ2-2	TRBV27	CASSTGIPNTGELFF
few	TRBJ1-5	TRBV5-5	CASSPLTGGNQPQHF
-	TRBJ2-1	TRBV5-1	CASSQGELYNEQFF
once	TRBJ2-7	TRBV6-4	CASRLDFSYEQYF
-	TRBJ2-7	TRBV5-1	CASSLSGNALGEYEQYF
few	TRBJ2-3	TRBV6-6	CASRKGQGPTDTQYF
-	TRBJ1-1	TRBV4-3	CASSQREGNTEAFF
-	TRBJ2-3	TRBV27	CASSLITSTDTQYF